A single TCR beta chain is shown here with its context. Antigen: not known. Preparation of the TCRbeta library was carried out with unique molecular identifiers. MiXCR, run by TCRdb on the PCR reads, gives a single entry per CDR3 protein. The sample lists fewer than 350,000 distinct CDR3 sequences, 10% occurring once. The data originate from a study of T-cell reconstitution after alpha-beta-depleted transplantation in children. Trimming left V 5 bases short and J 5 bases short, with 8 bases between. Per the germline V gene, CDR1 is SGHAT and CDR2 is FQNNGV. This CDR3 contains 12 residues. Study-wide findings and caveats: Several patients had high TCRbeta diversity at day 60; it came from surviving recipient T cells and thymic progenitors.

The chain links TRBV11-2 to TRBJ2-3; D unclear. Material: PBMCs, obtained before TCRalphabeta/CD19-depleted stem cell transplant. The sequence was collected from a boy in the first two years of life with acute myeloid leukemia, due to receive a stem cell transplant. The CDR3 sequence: CASSRGEDTQYF. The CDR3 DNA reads TGTGCCAGCAGCCGCGGTGAAGATACGCAGTATTTT.